This TCR beta chain was found in a study of blood T cell repertoires in COVID-19 (dated by TCRdb to the early 2020s). About the study as a whole: The collaborator samples originated in the United States, Italy and Spain and spanned the acute and convalescent phases of COVID-19. A de-identified subject ID, COVID-19 status, age in years and sex were almost always included in the sample metadata. The samples were drawn from the first 160 participants of the ongoing ImmuneRACE study and from 1,254 subjects provided by 6 global collaborators. Deeply sampled blood TCRbeta repertoires from subjects exposed to, actively infected with, or recovered from COVID-19 were included in the dataset. The repertoires were released in a freely available public database intended as a resource for research on the immune response to SARS-CoV-2. Where available, HLA class I and class II types were taken from metadata supplied by the sample provider and were not determined by assay-based typing. The prospective study material was composed of cDNA or gDNA derived from T cells, B-cell-depleted T cells, or PBMCs. The investigation overall reported the following: The quantity of clinical and demographic metadata differed by source and by participant and was supplied without curation.

The germline V gene yields KGHSH for CDR1 and LQKENI for CDR2. At the junction V is shortened by 4 bases and J by 2 bases, with 11 bases in between. The CDR3 runs 14 residues from the cysteine to the phenylalanine. Only the CDR3 DNA stays, 42 bases, in frame from base 1. The collaborating institutions used their own protocols to collect whole blood in K2EDTA tubes. For TCRbeta analysis, collaborator samples were shipped as frozen whole blood, as isolated PBMCs, or as DNA extracted from either sample type. TCRbeta CDR3 regions were amplified from genomic DNA using the immunoSEQ Assay, a bias-controlled multiplex PCR. In the source study's methods: The number of nucleated cells in each sample was estimated from the amplification of reference gene primers within the assay. To quantify the absolute abundance of each unique TCRbeta CDR3 rearrangement, sequence reads were collapsed and filtered. For each sample, productive Simpson clonality was calculated as the square root of Simpson's diversity index over productive rearrangements. The table was pulled from immuneACCESS by TCRdb, which kept in-frame rearrangements only. Such tables lose some clones; where checked, under half of the loss comes from unresolved V genes, and the rest has no known cause. The D gene and trimming were derived from the DNA, and the V and J assignments and clone size from that table. The sample contains about 80,000 clones, approximately 89% of them found a single time. The top ten clonotypes cover around 7.2% of the sample.

This clone appeared a single time. This clone's antigen is unknown. Base-call qualities are not available, and no considerably larger clone is one nucleotide away. Recombination joined TRBV18 with TRBJ2-5; no D gene can be assigned with confidence. The sequencing sample was made of peripheral blood. The receptor comes from a woman older than 75 with acute or convalescent COVID-19. CDR3 sequence: CASSRLDGQETQYF. The DNA sequence is as follows: TGTGCCAGCTCACGCCTTGACGGGCAAGAGACCCAGTACTTC.